These T cell receptor beta chains were read from a single sample in a study of post-analysis software for immune sequencing data. TCRdb re-called the PCR reads through MiXCR, storing one row per CDR3 protein. This table has fewer than 900,000 distinct CDR3 sequences, 40% to 55% appearing once. The sequenced sample consisted of blood. All receptors derive from a girl under 18 with multiple sclerosis. Each CDR3 is given without its conserved first and last residue.

j_gene: TRBJ2-1
v_gene: TRBV5-1
CDR3aa: ANSNSGTHNEQF

j_gene: TRBJ2-7
v_gene: TRBV20-1
CDR3aa: SAGSTRGGQGEQY

j_gene: TRBJ2-7
v_gene: TRBV30
CDR3aa: ARSGPAEAYEQY

j_gene: TRBJ2-1
v_gene: TRBV29-1
CDR3aa: SVKARRIYNEQF

j_gene: TRBJ2-1
v_gene: TRBV6-6
CDR3aa: ASSRDYGPHEQF

j_gene: TRBJ2-5
v_gene: TRBV14
CDR3aa: ASSRTIAGGLETQY

j_gene: TRBJ2-6
v_gene: TRBV24-1
CDR3aa: ATSSPDREPLGAGANVLT

j_gene: TRBJ2-3
v_gene: TRBV5-1
CDR3aa: ASSLAILAGEEDTQY

j_gene: TRBJ2-3
v_gene: TRBV7-2
CDR3aa: ASCGGRSNTDTQY

j_gene: TRBJ2-3
v_gene: TRBV10-3
CDR3aa: AISPRGWGTTDTQY